A selection of T cell receptor beta chains follows, all from one sample in a study of shared clonotypes between healthy human individuals. The table came from immunoSEQ multiplex PCR; TCRdb's copy has only in-frame clones and leaves some out. Among approximately 740,000 clones listed, 80% to 95% were seen once. Sequencing used naive CD8+ T cells sorted from blood. The receptors shown here come from a man aged 30 to 39 in good health. Each CDR3 is given with its conserved first and last residue. A D gene is named only where the DNA matches it firmly. Clone size appears in some rows only: once, few, many, or a class for an expanded clone.

D	V	size	J	DNA	CDR3
-	TRBV7-9	-	TRBJ2-3	TGTGCCAGCAGCTTAAGCAGATTAGCGCGCAAAAGCACAGATACGCAGTATTTT	CASSLSRLARKSTDTQYF
-	TRBV5-4	once	TRBJ2-7	TGTGCCAGCAGGAGCAGGGGCGAAGTCTACGAGCAGTACTTC	CASRSRGEVYEQYF
-	TRBV29-1	-	TRBJ2-1	TGCAGCGCTACCAGTCAGGGTTACAATGAGCAGTTCTTC	CSATSQGYNEQFF
-	TRBV15	-	TRBJ1-1	TGTGCCACCAGCAGAGATCCAGGGATGAACACTGAAGCTTTCTTT	CATSRDPGMNTEAFF
-	TRBV29-1	-	TRBJ1-1	TGCAGCGTTGAAGATCTGAACACTGAAGCTTTCTTT	CSVEDLNTEAFF
-	TRBV7-9	-	TRBJ2-7	TGTGCCAGCAGCCCGATTCAGGGATACGAGCAGTACTTC	CASSPIQGYEQYF
TRBD1	TRBV6-5	few	TRBJ1-2	TGTGCCAGCAGTGCGACAGGGTCACTTTATGGCTACACCTTC	CASSATGSLYGYTF
-	TRBV7-9	-	TRBJ1-5	TGTGCCAGCAGCTTGTCAGGGAATCAGCCCCAGCATTTT	CASSLSGNQPQHF
TRBD1	TRBV7-9	-	TRBJ2-1	TGTGCCAGCAGCTCTACTGACAGGGACCTAAATTACAATGAGCAGTTCTTC	CASSSTDRDLNYNEQFF
-	TRBV9	once	TRBJ2-7	TGTGCCAGCAGCGTAGGAGGGGACTCCTACGAGCAGTACTTC	CASSVGGDSYEQYF
-	TRBV11-2	-	TRBJ1-4	TGTGCCAGCAGCCGGACCGGCGGGGGTCGGGAAAAACTGTTTTTT	CASSRTGGGREKLFF
-	TRBV5-1	-	TRBJ2-7	TGCGCCAGCAGCATGGGGATCGACTCGATCTACGAGCAGTACTTC	CASSMGIDSIYEQYF
-	TRBV29-1	-	TRBJ2-7	TGCAGCGTTGAAGCGGGGACAAGCTCCTACGAGCAGTACTTC	CSVEAGTSSYEQYF
TRBD2	TRBV7-9	-	TRBJ2-7	TGTGCCAGCAGCTTATTAAGAGTATGGACTAGCGGGAGCATAGACGAGCAGTACTTC	CASSLLRVWTSGSIDEQYF
TRBD1	TRBV19	once	TRBJ2-3	TGTGCCAGTAGTATCGGACAGGGGGTGCCAGATACGCAGTATTTT	CASSIGQGVPDTQYF
-	TRBV19	-	TRBJ1-5	TGTGCCAGTACGCGGGCCTATTATAGCAATCAGCCCCAGCATTTT	CASTRAYYSNQPQHF
TRBD1	TRBV27	-	TRBJ2-2	TGTGCCAGCAGTTTCCTCCGGACAGGGGGCGGCGGGGAGCTGTTTTTT	CASSFLRTGGGGELFF
TRBD1	TRBV2	-	TRBJ1-1	TGTGCCAGCAGTGAATCCCCAGGGGGCAACACTGAAGCTTTCTTT	CASSESPGGNTEAFF
TRBD1	TRBV27	-	TRBJ1-1	TGTGCCAGCAGTTCCCGGACAGGGGTGGACACTGAAGCTTTCTTT	CASSSRTGVDTEAFF
-	TRBV27	few	TRBJ2-5	TGTGCCAGCTCATTGGTGGGGGCAGAGGAGACCCAGTACTTC	CASSLVGAEETQYF
TRBD1	TRBV7-9	once	TRBJ2-2	TGTGCCAGCAGCTCCCCCGGGACAGATCTCACCGGGGAGCTGTTTTTT	CASSSPGTDLTGELFF
-	TRBV27	-	TRBJ2-7	TGTGCCAGCAGTTTAAAATCATCCTACGAGCAGTACTTC	CASSLKSSYEQYF
TRBD2	TRBV11-2	-	TRBJ2-1	TGTGCCAGCAGCTCGGGACTAGCGGGAGCCTACAATGAGCAGTTCTTC	CASSSGLAGAYNEQFF
-	TRBV7-6	-	TRBJ2-1	TGTGCCAGCAGCCCAAGACTGGGAGTATCCTACAATGAGCAGTTCTTC	CASSPRLGVSYNEQFF
-	TRBV19	-	TRBJ2-7	TGTGCCAGTAGGGCCGCAGAGGGGCTACGGCCCTACGAGCAGTACTTC	CASRAAEGLRPYEQYF
-	TRBV7-6	-	TRBJ1-1	TGTGCCAGCGCCGCCGACAGTGGGGGGGGCACTGAAGCTTTCTTT	CASAADSGGGTEAFF
-	TRBV7-6	few	TRBJ1-1	TGTGCCAGCAGCTTGATCACCGAGGAAGCTTTCTTT	CASSLITEEAFF
-	TRBV10-2	-	TRBJ2-7	TGCGCCAGCAGGGCAGGGGTCCACGAGCAGTACTTC	CASRAGVHEQYF
TRBD1	TRBV4-1	-	TRBJ1-5	TGCGCCAGCAGCCAAAAAGGACAGGGACAGGGTCAGCCCCAGCATTTT	CASSQKGQGQGQPQHF
TRBD1	TRBV25-1	-	TRBJ2-7	TGTGCCAGCAGCCAGGACAGGAGCTCCTACGAGCAGTACTTC	CASSQDRSSYEQYF
TRBD1	TRBV7-6	-	TRBJ1-3	TGTGCCAGCAGCTCTACCCCAGGGGGCGAAAACACCATATATTTT	CASSSTPGGENTIYF
-	TRBV5-4	-	TRBJ2-3	TGTGCCAGCAGCCCAGAGGACTTCACAGATACGCAGTATTTT	CASSPEDFTDTQYF
TRBD1	TRBV29-1	-	TRBJ2-5	TGCAGCGTTGAAGGGACAGGTAGAGAGACCCAGTACTTC	CSVEGTGRETQYF
-	TRBV29-1	once	TRBJ1-1	TGCAGCGTTGAAACCCGACAAGACACTGAAGCTTTCTTT	CSVETRQDTEAFF
-	TRBV7-2	-	TRBJ1-5	TGTGCCAGCAGCGGCCCATGGCAGCCCCAGCATTTT	CASSGPWQPQHF
TRBD2	TRBV7-9	-	TRBJ2-3	TGTGCCAGCAGCTTAGTCGTGACTAGCCCCACAGATACGCAGTATTTT	CASSLVVTSPTDTQYF
-	TRBV23-1	-	TRBJ2-1	TGCCCGGAGGCCCCCACAAAAAATGAGCAGTTCTTC	CPEAPTKNEQFF
TRBD2	TRBV6-5	-	TRBJ2-5	TGTGCCAGCAGTTACGCTGGGACTAGCGACCAAGAGACCCAGTACTTC	CASSYAGTSDQETQYF
-	TRBV10-1	few	TRBJ2-1	TGCGCCAGCAGTGTAGGAGTGGGCGACAATGAGCAGTTCTTC	CASSVGVGDNEQFF
TRBD2	TRBV30	-	TRBJ2-7	TGTGCCTGGAGTAGCGGGACGGGGGAGCAGTACTTC	CAWSSGTGEQYF
-	TRBV13	-	TRBJ1-3	TGTGCCAGCAGCTGGGGCAGAGGAAACACCATATATTTT	CASSWGRGNTIYF
TRBD1	TRBV7-2	-	TRBJ2-7	TGTGCCAGCAGCTCGACCTTGGGGGACAGGGCTCCCTACGAGCAGTACTTC	CASSSTLGDRAPYEQYF